This TCR beta chain comes out of a study of cytomegalovirus exposure and HLA in healthy donors. The PCR used 60 Vbeta and 13 Jbeta primers. Only in-frame clones appear in the TCRdb table, and some are missing; sequencing was by immunoSEQ multiplex PCR. The data show nearly 110,000 clones, with 60% to 85% seen just once and around 3% held by the top ten. The CDR3 consists of 14 residues. The V gene end was trimmed by 4 bases and the J gene end by 2 bases; junction bases not matched to a gene: 2. Germline-derived CDR1 and CDR2 are SNHLY and FYNNEI. The clonotype was recovered from a male donor in good health and CMV-seropositive. The specimen sequenced was PBMCs. The gene calls are TRBV2 and TRBJ2-5, with TRBD2 matching over 9 bases. CDR3 loop: CASSAGLAQETQYF. The DNA for the CDR3 is TGTGCCAGCAGTGCGGGACTAGCACAAGAGACCCAGTACTTC.